A single sample is the source of the 10 T cell receptor beta chains below, sequenced in a study of CD8+ T cells in alopecia areata. RNA was extracted and reverse transcribed into cDNA as the sequencing template. The assay was immunoSEQ multiplex PCR, and TCRdb's table has in-frame clones only and misses some. The repertoire includes tens of thousands of clones, roughly half of them detected once, and around 5.7% sits in the top ten. What was sequenced was NKG2D-high CD8+ T cells sorted from blood. These receptor sequences come from a human donor with alopecia areata.

The V gene is TRBV28, the J gene TRBJ2-7; D is unclear. Trimming left V 3 bases short and J 3 bases short, with 9 bases between. This CDR3 contains 13 residues. The germline V gene has CDR1 MDHEN and CDR2 SYDVKM. CDR3 protein: CASSFADFYEQYF. DNA of the CDR3: TGTGCCAGCAGTTTTGCAGACTTCTACGAGCAGTACTTC. Together with reference TRBV28 and TRBJ2-7, the CDR3 gives the full variable domain: DVKVTQSSRYLVKRTGEKVFLECVQDMDHENMFWYRQDPGLGLRLIYFSYDVKMKEKGDIPEGYSVSREKKERFSLILESASTNQTSMYLCASSFADFYEQYFGPGTRLTVT.

The genes are TRBV2 and TRBJ2-7; no definite D call. This CDR3 spans 11 amino acids. CDR1 and CDR2 (germline): SNHLY, FYNNEI. V lost 6 bases to trimming and J lost 0 bases, with 3 bases between them. DNA of the CDR3: TGTGCCAGCAGCCCCTCCTACGAGCAGTACTTC. Its translation is CASSPSYEQYF.

The CDR3 sequence: CASSWARAAGELFF. In DNA, the CDR3 is TGTGCCAGCAGTTGGGCAAGGGCCGCGGGGGAGCTGTTTTTT. The V and J genes are TRBV28 and TRBJ2-2; D call uncertain. The CDR3 is 14 residues long. Trimming took off 4 bases at V and 8 bases at J, with 14 bases between the two ends. Germline CDR1 and CDR2: MDHEN and SYDVKM.

V gene TRBV27 combines with J gene TRBJ2-7; tentative D call: TRBD2 (6 bases). V lost 8 bases, J lost 6 bases, and 17 bases lay in between. The CDR3 extends over 13 amino acids. The V gene's germline CDR1 is MNHEY and CDR2 SMNVEV (reference sequence). In DNA form, the CDR3 reads TGTGCCAGCCGAGGAGGGACCCTTTCCGAGCAGTACTTC. Translating gives CASRGGTLSEQYF.

V is TRBV6-6 and J is TRBJ2-5; 7 nucleotides align to TRBD1. V trimming: 4 bases; J trimming: 5 bases; junction bases outside the gene matches: 7. Germline CDR1 and CDR2: MNHNY and SVGAGI (reference sequence). This CDR3 is built from 14 residues. The DNA of the CDR3 is TGTGCCAGCAGTTCCCGACAGGGAGTGGAGACCCAGTACTTC. Translation: CASSSRQGVETQYF.

The chain joins TRBV29-1 to TRBJ2-3, with 10 bases identical to TRBD2. Germline CDR1 and CDR2: SQVTM and ANQGSEA. This CDR3 has 14 residues. Trimming took 4 bases from V and 5 from J; bases not matched to a gene: 6. CDR3: CSVVGTSDVDTQYF. DNA for the CDR3: TGCAGCGTTGTTGGGACTAGCGATGTAGATACGCAGTATTTT.

This clone has just a few counts. V and J are TRBV13 and TRBJ2-1; 11 bases are shared with TRBD2. V was clipped by 3 bases and J by 3 bases; unmatched bases: 1. The CDR3 is 15 residues long. Germline V gene lookup returns CDR1 PRHDT and CDR2 FYEKMQ (reference sequence). DNA of the CDR3: TGTGCCAGCAGCTTGGGGACTAGCGGCTACAATGAGCAGTTCTTC. Translation gives CASSLGTSGYNEQFF.

In its sample, this clone was seen a few times. The rearrangement uses TRBV28 and TRBJ2-1; 11 nucleotides agree with TRBD2. Trimming cost V 1 base and J 9 bases; bases outside gene matches: 11. Germline CDR1 MDHEN, CDR2 SYDVKM. This CDR3 has 17 residues. For the CDR3, the DNA is TGTGCCAGCAGTTTATCCTCGGAACTAGCGGGAGAAATTGAGCAGTTCTTC. Its protein is CASSLSSELAGEIEQFF.

This chain's CDR3 is CASSYNAGLSYNEQFF. As DNA, the CDR3 is TGTGCCAGCAGTTACAATGCGGGGCTCTCCTACAATGAGCAGTTCTTC. The gene calls are TRBV6-5 and TRBJ2-1; possible D gene TRBD2, 6 bases. V dropped 2 bases and J dropped 0 bases, with 11 bases sitting between them. Germline assignment: CDR1 MNHEY and CDR2 SVGAGI. The CDR3 spans 16 residues.

Only a few counts were recorded for this clone. The chain combines TRBV29-1 with TRBJ2-3; D remains unclear. CDR3 length: 15 residues. The germline gives CDR1 SQVTM, CDR2 ANQGSEA. Trimming left V 1 base short and J 0 bases short, with 11 bases between. In nucleotides, the CDR3 is TGCAGCGTTGAAGGAACGGCGGATAGCACAGATACGCAGTATTTT. Translation gives CSVEGTADSTDTQYF.